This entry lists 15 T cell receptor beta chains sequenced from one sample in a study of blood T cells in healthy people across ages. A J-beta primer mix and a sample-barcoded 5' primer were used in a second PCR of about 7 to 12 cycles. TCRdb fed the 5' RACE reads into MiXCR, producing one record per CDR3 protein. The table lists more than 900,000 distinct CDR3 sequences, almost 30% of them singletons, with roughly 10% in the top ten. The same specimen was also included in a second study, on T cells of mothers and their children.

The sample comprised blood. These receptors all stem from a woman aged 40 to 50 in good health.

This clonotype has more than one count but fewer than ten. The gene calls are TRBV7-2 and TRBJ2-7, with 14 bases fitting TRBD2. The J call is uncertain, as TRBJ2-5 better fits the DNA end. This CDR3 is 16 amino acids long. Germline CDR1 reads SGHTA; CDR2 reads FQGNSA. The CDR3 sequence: CASSPPGLAGEETQYF. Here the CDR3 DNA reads TGTGCCAGCAGCCCTCCGGGACTAGCGGGAGAAGAGACCCAGTACTTC.

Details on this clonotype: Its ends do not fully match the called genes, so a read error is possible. CDR3 nucleotides: TGCGCCGGCAGCCAGGAGCCAGCGGGGACTACCTACAATGAGCAGTTCTTC. Translation: CAGSQEPAGTTYNEQFF. This rearrangement joins TRBV5-1 to TRBJ2-1; 7 positions agree with TRBD2. This CDR3 comprises 17 residues. CDR1 is SGHRS, CDR2 YFSETQ, per germline.

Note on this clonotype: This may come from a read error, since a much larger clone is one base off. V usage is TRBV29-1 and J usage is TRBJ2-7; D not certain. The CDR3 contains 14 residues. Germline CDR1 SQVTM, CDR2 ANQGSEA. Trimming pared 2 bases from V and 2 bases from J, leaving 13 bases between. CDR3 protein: CSVEWLSTPYEQYF. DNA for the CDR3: TGCAGCGTTGAATGGCTTTCAACCCCCTACGAGCAGTACTTC.

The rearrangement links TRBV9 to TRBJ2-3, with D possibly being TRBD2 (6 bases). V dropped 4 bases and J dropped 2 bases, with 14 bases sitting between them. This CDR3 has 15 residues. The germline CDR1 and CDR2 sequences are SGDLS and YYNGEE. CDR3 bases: TGTGCCAGCAGCCCCCGGACTACTCACACAGATACGCAGTATTTT. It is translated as CASSPRTTHTDTQYF.

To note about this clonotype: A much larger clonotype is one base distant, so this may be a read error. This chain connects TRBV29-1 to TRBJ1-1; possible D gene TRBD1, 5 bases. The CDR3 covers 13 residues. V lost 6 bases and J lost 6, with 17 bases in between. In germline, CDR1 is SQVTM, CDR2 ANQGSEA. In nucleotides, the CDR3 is TGCAGCGTCCTCAGGGACGGTCTGCCTGAAGCTTTCTTT. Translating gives CSVLRDGLPEAFF.

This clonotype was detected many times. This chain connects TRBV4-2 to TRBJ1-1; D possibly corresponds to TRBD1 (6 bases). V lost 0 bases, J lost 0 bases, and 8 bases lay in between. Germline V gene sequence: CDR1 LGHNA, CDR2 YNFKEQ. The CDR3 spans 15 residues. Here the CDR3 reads CASSQEGQMNTEAFF. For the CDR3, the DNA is TGTGCCAGCAGCCAAGAGGGACAAATGAACACTGAAGCTTTCTTT.

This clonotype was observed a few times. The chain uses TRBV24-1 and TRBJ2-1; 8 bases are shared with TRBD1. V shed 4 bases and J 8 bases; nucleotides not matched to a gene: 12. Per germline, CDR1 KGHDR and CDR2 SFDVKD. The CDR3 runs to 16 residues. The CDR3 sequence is CATSESDRDRGDEQFF. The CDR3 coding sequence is TGTGCCACCAGTGAGTCGGACAGGGACCGCGGCGATGAGCAGTTCTTC.

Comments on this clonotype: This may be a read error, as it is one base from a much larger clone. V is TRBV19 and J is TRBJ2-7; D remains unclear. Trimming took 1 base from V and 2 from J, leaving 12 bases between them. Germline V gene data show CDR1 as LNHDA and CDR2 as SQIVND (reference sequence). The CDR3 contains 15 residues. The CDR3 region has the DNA TGTGCCAGTAGTATAGCGTATGGGGTCGCCTACGAGCAGTACTTC. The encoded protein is CASSIAYGVAYEQYF.

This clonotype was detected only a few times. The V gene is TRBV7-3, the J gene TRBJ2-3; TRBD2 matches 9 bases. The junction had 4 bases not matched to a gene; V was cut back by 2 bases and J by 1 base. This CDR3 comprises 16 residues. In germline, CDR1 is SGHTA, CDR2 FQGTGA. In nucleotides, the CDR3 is TGTGCCAGCAGCTTATTCGCTAGCGGGGGCACAGATACGCAGTATTTT. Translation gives CASSLFASGGTDTQYF.

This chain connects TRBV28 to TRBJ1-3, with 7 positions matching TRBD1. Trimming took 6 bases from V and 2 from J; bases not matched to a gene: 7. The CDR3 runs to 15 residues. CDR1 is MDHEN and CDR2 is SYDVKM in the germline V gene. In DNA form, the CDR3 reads TGTGCCAGCAGCCCGATTACAGGGGCTGGAAACACCATATATTTT. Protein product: CASSPITGAGNTIYF.

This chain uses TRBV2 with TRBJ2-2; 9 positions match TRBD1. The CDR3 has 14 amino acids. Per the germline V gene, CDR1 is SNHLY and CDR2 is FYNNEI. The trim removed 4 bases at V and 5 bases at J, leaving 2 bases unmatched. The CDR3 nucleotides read TGTGCCAGCAGTGTGACAGGGGGTACCGGGGAGCTGTTTTTT. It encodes CASSVTGGTGELFF. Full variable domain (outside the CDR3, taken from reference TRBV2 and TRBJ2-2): EPEVTQTPSHQVTQMGQEVILRCVPISNHLYFYWYRQILGQKVEFLVSFYNNEISEKSEIFDDQFSVERPDGSNFTLKIRSTKLEDSAMYFCASSVTGGTGELFFGEGSRLTVL.

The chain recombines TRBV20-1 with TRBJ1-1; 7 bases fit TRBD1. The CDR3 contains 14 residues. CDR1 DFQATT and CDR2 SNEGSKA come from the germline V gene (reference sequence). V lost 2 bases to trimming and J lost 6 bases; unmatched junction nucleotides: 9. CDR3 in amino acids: CSARRPGGSAEAFF. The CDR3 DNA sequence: TGCAGTGCTAGACGTCCAGGGGGGAGCGCTGAAGCTTTCTTT.

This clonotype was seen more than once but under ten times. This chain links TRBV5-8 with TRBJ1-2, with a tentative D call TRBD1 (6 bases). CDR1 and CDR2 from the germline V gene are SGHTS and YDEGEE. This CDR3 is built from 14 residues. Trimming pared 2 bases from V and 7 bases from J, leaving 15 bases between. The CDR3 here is CASSFWGGGGGYTF. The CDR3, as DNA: TGTGCCAGCAGCTTCTGGGGCGGGGGCGGTGGCTACACCTTC. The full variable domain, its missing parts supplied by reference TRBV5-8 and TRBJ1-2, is EAGVTQSPTHLIKTRGQQATLRCSPISGHTSVYWYQQALGLGLQFLLWYDEGEERNRGNFPPRFSGRQFPNYSSELNVNALELEDSALYLCASSFWGGGGGYTFGSGTRLTVV.

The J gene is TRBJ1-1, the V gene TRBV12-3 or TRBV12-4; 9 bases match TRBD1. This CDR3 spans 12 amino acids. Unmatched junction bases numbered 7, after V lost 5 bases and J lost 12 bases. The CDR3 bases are TGTGCCAGCAGTAACGGACAGGGGAGATCTTTCTTT. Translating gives CASSNGQGRSFF.

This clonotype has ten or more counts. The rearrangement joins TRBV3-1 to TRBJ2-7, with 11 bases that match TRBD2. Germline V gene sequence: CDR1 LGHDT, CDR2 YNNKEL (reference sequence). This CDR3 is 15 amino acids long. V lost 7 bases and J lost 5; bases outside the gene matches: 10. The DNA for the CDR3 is TGTGCCAGCACTCGTGCCGGACTAGCGGGCCACGAGCAGTACTTC. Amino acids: CASTRAGLAGHEQYF.